This TCR beta chain derives from a study of monozygotic twins with inflammatory bowel disease. The blood volume drawn from each donor was around 2.5 ml. Via template switching, UMIs carrying a 6-nucleotide sample barcode were introduced. TCRdb re-called the 5' RACE reads and gives one entry per CDR3 protein, without DNA. The sample's table shows 150,000 to 200,000 distinct CDR3 sequences. The sequence derives from a human donor with ulcerative colitis or Crohn's disease, or a healthy co-twin of an affected twin (not recorded which). Material for sequencing was blood.

The chain's CDR3 is CATSDGGLAGEQFF. The rearrangement joins TRBV24-1 to TRBJ2-1; TCRdb outputs TRBD2, but without DNA this stays unchecked. Germline V lookup: CDR1 KGHDR, CDR2 SFDVKD. CDR3 size: 14 residues.